The clone carrying this T cell receptor beta chain was picked up a small number of times. What it binds is not known. This sample was taken from a study of post-analysis software for immune sequencing data. Study-level findings and limits: Patients with multiple sclerosis recorded significantly lower normalized Chao1 diversity than controls, the study found. About five TRBV segments, including TRBV5-6, TRBV5-1 and TRBV20-1, were more frequent in patients than controls. Strong co-clustering by F measure was evident for samples that had been prepared in the same batch.

Libraries were made from TCR beta cDNA, and they carried unique molecular identifiers. Input amounts of 1 to 10 million T cells were used. These gave around 500,000 cDNA molecules, so each molecule approximated one T cell. TCRdb passed the PCR reads through MiXCR, listing each CDR3 protein once. The profile shows about 540,000 distinct CDR3 sequences, 30% to 40% of them singletons. CDR1 and CDR2 from the germline V gene are MGHRA and YSYEKL. This CDR3 spans 16 amino acids. Trimming cost V 6 bases and J 0 bases; bases outside gene matches: 9. V and J are TRBV4-1 and TRBJ2-3; 7 nucleotides align to TRBD1. Sequenced: blood. The TCR sequence derives from a girl under 18 with multiple sclerosis. CDR3 residues: CASRREGGTSTDTQYF. The CDR3 DNA reads as TGCGCCAGCAGACGTGAAGGGGGCACTAGCACAGATACGCAGTATTTT.